The present entry profiles one T cell receptor (beta chain) with its context. Per the germline V gene, CDR1 is SGHVS and CDR2 is FNYEAQ. V lost 1 base to trimming and J lost 0 bases; unmatched junction nucleotides: 0. The CDR3 is 15 residues long. Authors' analysis steps: By means of reference gene primer amplification, nucleated cell counts were estimated. Sequencing used immunoSEQ multiplex PCR; TCRdb keeps in-frame clones, though not all of them. The V and J calls and clone size were taken over from that table, and D and trimming were inferred from the DNA. The data contain under 200,000 clones, approximately 85% of them singletons. These data are taken from a study of blood T cell repertoires in COVID-19. Whole-study context: The origin of the acute and convalescent COVID-19 samples was the United States, Italy and Spain. PBMCs, B-cell-depleted T cells, or T cells provided the cDNA or gDNA that made up the material.

Sequenced input: peripheral blood. The chain employs TRBV7-6 and TRBJ2-1; 7 positions agree with TRBD2. This clonotype was obtained from a woman older than 75 with acute or convalescent COVID-19. CDR3 loop: CASSLERDSYNEQFF. DNA of the CDR3: TGTGCCAGCAGCTTAGAGCGGGACTCCTACAATGAGCAGTTCTTC.